The sequence of this T cell receptor beta chain was determined in a study of CD8 T cells in ankylosing spondylitis. This clonotype was recorded at least ten times. Germline V gives CDR1 KGHSH, CDR2 LQKENI. CDR3 length: 14 residues. The junction had 6 bases not matched to a gene; V was cut back by 4 bases and J by 5 bases. TCRdb analysed the 5' RACE reads with MiXCR anew, one entry per CDR3 protein. The sample includes 100,000 to 150,000 distinct CDR3 sequences, approximately 9.7% of them seen just once. The sequenced material came from blood, either unsorted or a sorted T cell fraction (not recorded which). This clonotype was sampled from a male donor with ankylosing spondylitis or in good health (not recorded which). This chain joins TRBV18 and TRBJ1-1; 8 bases fit TRBD1. The CDR3 DNA is TGTGCCAGCTCACGGACAGGGCAAGGGACTGAAGCTTTCTTT. Its protein is CASSRTGQGTEAFF. Combining the CDR3 with reference TRBV18 and TRBJ1-1 gives the whole variable domain NAGVMQNPRHLVRRRGQEARLRCSPMKGHSHVYWYRQLPEEGLKFMVYLQKENIIDESGMPKERFSAEFPKEGPSILRIQQVVRGDSAAYFCASSRTGQGTEAFFGQGTRLTVV.